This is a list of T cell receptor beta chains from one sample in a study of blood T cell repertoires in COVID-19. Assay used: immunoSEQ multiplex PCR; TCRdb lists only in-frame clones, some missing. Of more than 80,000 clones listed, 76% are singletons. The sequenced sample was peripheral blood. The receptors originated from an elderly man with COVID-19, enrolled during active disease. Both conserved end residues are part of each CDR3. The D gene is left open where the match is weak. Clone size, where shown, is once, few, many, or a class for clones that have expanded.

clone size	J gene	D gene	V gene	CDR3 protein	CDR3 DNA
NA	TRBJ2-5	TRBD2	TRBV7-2	CASSPGLAGDSDWETQYF	TGTGCCAGCAGCCCCGGACTAGCGGGGGATTCAGACTGGGAGACCCAGTACTTC
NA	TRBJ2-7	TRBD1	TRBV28	CASSLYGGTGGGYEQYF	TGTGCCAGCAGTTTATACGGGGGGACAGGGGGCGGGTACGAGCAGTACTTC
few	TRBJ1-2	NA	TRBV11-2	CASTLGGDYGYTF	TGTGCCAGCACCCTGGGAGGGGACTATGGCTACACCTTC
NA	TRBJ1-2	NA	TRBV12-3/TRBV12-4	CASSGGRNYGYTF	TGTGCCAGCAGTGGGGGCAGGAACTATGGCTACACCTTC
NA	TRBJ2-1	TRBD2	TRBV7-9	CASSGGLAGAFNEQFF	TGTGCCAGCAGCGGGGGACTAGCGGGAGCCTTCAATGAGCAGTTCTTC
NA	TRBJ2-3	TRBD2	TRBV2	CASGREMGDTQYF	TGTGCCAGCGGGCGGGAGATGGGAGATACGCAGTATTTT
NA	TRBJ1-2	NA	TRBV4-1	CASSQSWSVVVGGYTF	TGCGCCAGCAGCCAATCTTGGTCGGTAGTCGTCGGGGGCTACACCTTC
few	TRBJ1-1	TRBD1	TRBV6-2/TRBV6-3	CASSYPDRGLDSTEAFF	TGTGCCAGCAGTTACCCGGACAGGGGGCTGGATAGCACTGAAGCTTTCTTT
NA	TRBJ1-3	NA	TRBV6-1	CASSEGGTRPTIYF	TGTGCCAGCAGTGAGGGAGGGACCCGACCCACCATATATTTT
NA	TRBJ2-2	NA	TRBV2	CASRPGNTGELFF	TGTGCCAGCAGGCCGGGGAACACCGGGGAGCTGTTTTTT
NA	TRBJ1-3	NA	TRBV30	CAWSVGLGTIYF	TGTGCCTGGAGTGTGGGGCTAGGCACCATATATTTT
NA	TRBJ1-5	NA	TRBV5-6	CASSLQPYSNQPQHF	TGTGCCAGCAGTTTACAGCCATATAGCAATCAGCCCCAGCATTTT
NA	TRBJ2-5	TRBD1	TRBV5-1	CASSLTGGAETQYF	TGCGCCAGCAGCTTGACAGGGGGAGCGGAGACCCAGTACTTC
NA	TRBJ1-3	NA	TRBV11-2	CASSLSWEGNTIYF	TGTGCCAGCAGCCTTAGCTGGGAGGGAAACACCATATATTTT
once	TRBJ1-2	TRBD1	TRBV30	CARQDRVGNYGYTF	TGTGCCCGGCAGGACAGGGTGGGGAACTATGGCTACACCTTC
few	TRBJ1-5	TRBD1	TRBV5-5	CASSFRDSYSNQPQHF	TGTGCCAGCAGCTTTAGGGACAGCTATAGCAATCAGCCCCAGCATTTT
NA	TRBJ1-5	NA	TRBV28	CASKGDGNQPQHF	TGTGCCAGCAAGGGGGACGGCAATCAGCCCCAGCATTTT
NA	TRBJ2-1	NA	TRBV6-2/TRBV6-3	CASSVTGGRGNEQFF	TGTGCCAGCAGTGTCACCGGGGGTCGGGGCAATGAGCAGTTCTTC
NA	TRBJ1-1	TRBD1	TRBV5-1	CASSLARGETEAFF	TGCGCCAGCAGCTTGGCCAGGGGGGAAACTGAAGCTTTCTTT
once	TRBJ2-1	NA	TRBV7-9	CASRPPAAAIEQFF	TGTGCCAGCAGACCCCCCGCGGCCGCGATTGAGCAGTTCTTC